The source of this TCR beta chain is a study of CD8 T cells in Susac syndrome. Study-wide points: It was acknowledged by the study that relatively few individuals were included in its TCR sequencing and HLA analysis.

Germline assignment: CDR1 SNHLY and CDR2 FYNNEI. V lost 8 bases, J lost 8 bases, and 9 bases lay in between. The CDR3 contains 11 residues. Comment on this clonotype: Its specificity is not known.

Sequencing targeted TCR beta in blood CD8+ and CD4+ T cells. Random hexamers served to reverse transcribe about 0.5 to 1 ug RNA. The CDR3 of TCR beta was amplified by immunoSEQ multiplex PCR across 54 Vbeta and 13 Jbeta. A single record per CDR3 protein comes from TCRdb applying MiXCR to the immunoSEQ multiplex PCR reads. The sample gives roughly 150,000 distinct CDR3 sequences, roughly 94% of which show up once; about 0.21% is in the top ten. Specimen: CD8+ T cells from PBMCs. The gene calls are TRBV2 and TRBJ1-4, with D hard to call. The TCR originated in a human donor with multiple sclerosis. CDR3 bases: TGTGCCAGCTACACTCTGGAAAAACTGTTTTTT. It is translated as CASYTLEKLFF.